The entry below describes one T cell receptor beta chain. Its antigen is unknown. Base-call qualities are not available, and no considerably larger clone is one nucleotide away. This specimen belongs to a study of control samples from healthy donors and cancer patients (dated by TCRdb to 2018 to 2020). CDR1 and CDR2, per the germline V gene, are MNHNS and SASEGT. Between the V and J ends, shortened by 5 bases and 7 bases respectively, the junction contains 6 bases. The CDR3, cysteine through phenylalanine, is 12 amino acids long. Of all the DNA, just the CDR3 is kept, 36 bases in frame from base 1. Library generation was performed with the immunoSEQ multiplex PCR assay. TCRdb obtained this table from immuneACCESS and retained in-frame rearrangements with V and J assigned. These tables miss some clones; where compared with another copy, unresolved V genes account for less than half of the shortfall, and the remainder is unexplained. The sample records approximately 120,000 clones, approximately 87% of which are singletons. Jointly, the top ten make up about 3% of the sample.

The chain is made from TRBV6-1 and TRBJ1-6, with no D gene named confidently. The sequence derives from a man aged 60 to 69 in good health. Material for sequencing was blood. The CDR3 in this case is CASSSENSPLHF. The nucleotide sequence reads TGTGCCAGCAGTTCAGAGAATTCACCCCTCCACTTT.